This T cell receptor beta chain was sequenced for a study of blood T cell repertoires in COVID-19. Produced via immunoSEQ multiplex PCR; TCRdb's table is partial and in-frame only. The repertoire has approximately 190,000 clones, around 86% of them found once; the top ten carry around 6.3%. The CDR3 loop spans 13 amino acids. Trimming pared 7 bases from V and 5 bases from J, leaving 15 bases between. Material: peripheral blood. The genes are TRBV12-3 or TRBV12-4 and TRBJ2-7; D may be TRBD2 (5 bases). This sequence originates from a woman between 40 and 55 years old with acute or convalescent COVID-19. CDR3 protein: CASTQLEGNEQYF. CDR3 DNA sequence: TGTGCCAGCACCCAACTCGAGGGCAACGAGCAGTACTTC.